This TCR beta chain originates from a study of technical replicates of blood from several donors. Libraries were prepared by immunoSEQ multiplex PCR; TCRdb keeps only in-frame clonotypes and omits some of them. This table holds some 99,000 clones, 95% found once. V lost 3 bases to trimming and J lost 6 bases; unmatched junction nucleotides: 3. Germline V gene data show CDR1 as SGDLS and CDR2 as YYNGEE. This CDR3 spans 13 amino acids. This clone occurred once. The chain recombines TRBV9 with TRBJ2-3; 8 bases are shared with TRBD1. The sequenced material came from T cells isolated from PBMCs. The TCR sequence derives from a human donor in good health. This CDR3 reads CASSETGGDTQYF. The DNA for the CDR3 is TGTGCCAGCAGCGAAACAGGGGGGGATACGCAGTATTTT.